Below, 21 T cell receptor beta chains from the same sample are listed, as sequenced in a study of cytomegalovirus exposure and HLA in healthy donors. The study ran its PCR with 60 Vbeta and 13 Jbeta primers. This table comes from immunoSEQ multiplex PCR, and its TCRdb copy is limited to in-frame clones, with some not included. The sample has 150,000 to 200,000 clones, just under 80% seen once. Sequencing was done on a sample of PBMCs. These receptors were collected from a man between 18 and 29 years old in good health and CMV-seropositive.

J is TRBJ1-5 and V is TRBV5-6; no reliable D call. The V and J ends lost 3 bases and 6 bases respectively, with 10 bases between them. The CDR3 is 13 amino acids. Looked up from germline, CDR1 is SGHDT and CDR2 is YYEEEE. The CDR3 DNA reads as TGTGCCAGCAGCTCTTCGGGGAGTCAGCCCCAGCATTTT. It yields the protein CASSSSGSQPQHF.

The V gene is TRBV27, the J gene TRBJ1-1; 7 bases match TRBD1. The germline V gene has CDR1 MNHEY and CDR2 SMNVEV (reference sequence). The CDR3 consists of 13 residues. J lost 2 bases, V lost 8 bases, and 5 bases had no gene match. CDR3 bases: TGTGCCAGCGGATGGACAGGAAACACTGAAGCTTTCTTT. Protein: CASGWTGNTEAFF.

The genes are TRBV4-3 and TRBJ2-3, with D unclear. The V and J ends lost 5 bases and 0 bases respectively, with 12 bases between them. This CDR3 contains 15 residues. Germline loops: CDR1 LGHNA, CDR2 YSLEER. CDR3 nucleotide sequence: TGCGCCAGCAGCGCCCAACTTGCTAGCACAGATACGCAGTATTTT. This gives the protein CASSAQLASTDTQYF.

The chain uses TRBV20-1 and TRBJ2-1; unclear D gene. V dropped 2 bases and J dropped 6 bases, with 5 bases sitting between them. Germline V lookup: CDR1 DFQATT, CDR2 SNEGSKA (reference sequence). This CDR3 has 11 amino acids. The CDR3 DNA reads as TGCAGTGCTAGAAGCTTCAATGAGCAGTTCTTC. Its translation: CSARSFNEQFF.

This chain joins TRBV4-3 and TRBJ2-1; D ambiguous. This CDR3 contains 16 residues. The germline CDR1 and CDR2 sequences are LGHNA and YSLEER. V lost 0 bases to trimming and J lost 7 bases, with 16 bases between them. The CDR3 DNA is TGCGCCAGCAGCCAAGATACTCGCGGAAAAATTAATGAGCAGTTCTTC. It codes for CASSQDTRGKINEQFF.

The sample holds a few counts of this clone. Since no conserved phenylalanine or tryptophan closes the CDR3, a read error is the likely cause. V is TRBV5-5 and J is TRBJ1-6; no clear D gene. The length of the CDR3 is 16 residues. Germline assignment: CDR1 SGHKS and CDR2 YYEKEE (reference sequence). With 3 bases removed from V and 8 bases from J, the gap between germline ends came to 18 bases. The CDR3 protein is CASSSQIGDRYSPLHL. The CDR3 DNA reads TGTGCCAGCAGCTCTCAAATCGGGGATCGGTATTCACCCCTCCACCTT.

This rearrangement joins TRBV9 to TRBJ2-7; D unresolved. The CDR3 covers 14 residues. Trimming cost V 0 bases and J 2 bases, with 9 bases left between them. Germline V gene sequence: CDR1 SGDLS, CDR2 YYNGEE. CDR3 protein: CASSVALRAYEQYF. The CDR3 bases are TGTGCCAGCAGCGTAGCGCTAAGAGCCTACGAGCAGTACTTC.

This chain connects TRBV5-1 to TRBJ2-3; the match to TRBD1 covers 9 bases. Per the germline V gene, CDR1 is SGHRS and CDR2 is YFSETQ. J was trimmed by 0 bases and V by 0 bases; bases with no gene match: 2. CDR3 size: 16 residues. The CDR3 DNA reads TGCGCCAGCAGCTTGGGGGACAGGGAGAGCACAGATACGCAGTATTTT. Its translation: CASSLGDRESTDTQYF.

This clone was picked up a small number of times. The gene calls are TRBV29-1 and TRBJ1-4, with D perhaps TRBD1 (6 bases). Germline lookup yields CDR1 SQVTM and CDR2 ANQGSEA. Trimming cost V 3 bases and J 6 bases, with 8 bases left between them. The CDR3 runs 12 residues. CDR3 sequence reads: CSVDAGDEKLFF. The CDR3 nucleotides are TGCAGCGTTGACGCAGGGGATGAAAAACTGTTTTTT. The full variable domain, in which reference TRBV29-1 and TRBJ1-4 provide the parts outside the CDR3, is SAVISQKPSRDICQRGTSLTIQCQVDSQVTMMFWYRQQPGQSLTLIATANQGSEATYESGFVIDKFPISRPNLTFSTLTVSNMSPEDSSIYLCSVDAGDEKLFFGSGTQLSVL.

This clone was detected once. V gene TRBV19 combines with J gene TRBJ2-7, with TRBD2 as a possible D gene (7 bases). Germline loops: CDR1 LNHDA, CDR2 SQIVND (reference sequence). There are 17 residues in the CDR3. V lost 0 bases, J lost 2 bases, and 17 bases lay in between. The CDR3 region is CASSIDRGLRGPYEQYF. The DNA for the CDR3 is TGTGCCAGTAGTATAGATCGAGGATTGCGGGGGCCCTACGAGCAGTACTTC.

This rearrangement joins TRBV4-1 to TRBJ2-1, with unresolved D. The CDR3 contains 16 residues. The V gene lost 0 bases and the J gene lost 0 bases, with 9 bases spanning the gap. Per the germline V gene, CDR1 is MGHRA and CDR2 is YSYEKL. The CDR3 here is CASSQDSRSSYNEQFF. DNA for the CDR3: TGCGCCAGCAGCCAAGATTCTAGAAGCTCCTACAATGAGCAGTTCTTC.

J is TRBJ2-2 and V is TRBV29-1; TRBD2 agrees at 14 bases. The CDR3 length is 16 residues. V shed 6 bases and J 5 bases; nucleotides not matched to a gene: 8. Germline assignment: CDR1 SQVTM and CDR2 ANQGSEA. In DNA, the CDR3 is TGCAGCGTCCTGACTAGCGGGAGGGCAAGAACCGGGGAGCTGTTTTTT. Residues: CSVLTSGRARTGELFF.

V and J are TRBV6-6 and TRBJ1-3, with a tentative D call TRBD1 (6 bases). CDR1 and CDR2 from the germline V gene are MNHNY and SVGAGI (reference sequence). The CDR3 has 14 residues. With 5 bases removed from V and 0 bases from J, the gap between germline ends came to 8 bases. The CDR3 protein is CASSLTGSGNTIYF. The CDR3 bases are TGTGCCAGCAGTCTGACAGGCTCTGGAAACACCATATATTTT.

The gene calls are TRBV4-1 and TRBJ2-7; 8 bases are a match to TRBD1. CDR3 length equals 14 residues. J was trimmed by 6 bases and V by 2 bases; bases with no gene match: 6. Germline V lookup: CDR1 MGHRA, CDR2 YSYEKL. CDR3 DNA: TGCGCCAGCAGCCAAAATTCAGACAGGGGCGAGCAGTACTTC. This sequence encodes CASSQNSDRGEQYF.

V usage is TRBV14 and J usage is TRBJ2-7, with 16 bases fitting TRBD2. Germline V gene sequence: CDR1 SGHDN, CDR2 FVKESK. This CDR3 has 18 amino acids. The V gene end was trimmed by 5 bases and the J gene end by 6 bases; junction bases not matched to a gene: 13. CDR3 DNA: TGTGCCAGCAGCTCCTATCCCGGGACTAGCGGGAGGGCCTCCGAGCAGTACTTC. Translated: CASSSYPGTSGRASEQYF.

V gene TRBV5-6 combines with J gene TRBJ1-2, with 8 bases aligning to TRBD1. The CDR3 contains 15 residues. The germline V gene has CDR1 SGHDT and CDR2 YYEEEE. Trimming at V came to 4 bases and at J to 3 bases, leaving 8 bases not matched to a gene. The CDR3 coding sequence is TGTGCCAGCAGCGACCGGACAGGGTACTACTATGGCTACACCTTC. Residues: CASSDRTGYYYGYTF. The full variable domain, in which reference TRBV5-6 and TRBJ1-2 provide the parts outside the CDR3, is DAGVTQSPTHLIKTRGQQVTLRCSPKSGHDTVSWYQQALGQGPQFIFQYYEEEERQRGNFPDRFSGHQFPNYSSELNVNALLLGDSALYLCASSDRTGYYYGYTFGSGTRLTVV.

The rearrangement uses TRBV15 and TRBJ2-7, with D uncertain. The ends were cut back, 1 base at V and 2 bases at J, with 12 bases in the middle. This CDR3 is 15 amino acids long. Germline V lookup: CDR1 LNHNV, CDR2 YYDKDF (reference sequence). The DNA of the CDR3 is TGTGCCACCAGCAGAGCTGAAGCCCCTACCTACGAGCAGTACTTC. This translates into CATSRAEAPTYEQYF.

This clone has only a few counts. The conserved phenylalanine or tryptophan is not found at the CDR3 terminus, so this likely reflects a read error. This sequence joins TRBV6-6 and TRBJ1-6; possibly TRBD1 for D (6 bases). CDR3 size: 14 residues. V lost 5 bases to trimming and J lost 7 bases, with 12 bases between them. Per germline, CDR1 MNHNY and CDR2 SVGAGI (reference sequence). The CDR3 protein is CASSTRTENSPLHL. The CDR3, as DNA: TGTGCCAGCAGTACACGGACAGAAAATTCACCCCTCCACCTT.

CDR3: CASSSLGRREQYF. The CDR3 DNA reads as TGTGCCAGCAGCTCCCTGGGAAGGAGGGAGCAGTACTTC. The chain has TRBV5-8 and TRBJ2-7; the D gene is possibly TRBD2 (5 bases). With 3 bases removed from V and 7 bases from J, the gap between germline ends came to 14 bases. From germline, CDR1 is SGHTS and CDR2 YDEGEE. This CDR3 is 13 amino acids long.

This chain connects TRBV10-3 to TRBJ2-1; D is possibly TRBD1 (6 bases). The CDR3 loop spans 14 amino acids. The germline gives CDR1 ENHRY, CDR2 SYGVKD. The V end lost 6 bases, the J end lost 6 bases, and 15 bases lay between the germline ends. Here the CDR3 reads CAIRPGTRGNEQFF. The CDR3, as DNA: TGTGCCATCAGGCCGGGGACAAGGGGCAATGAGCAGTTCTTC.

This clone was detected once. The V call is TRBV27, the J call TRBJ2-6, with D unresolved. The germline CDR1 and CDR2 sequences are MNHEY and SMNVEV (reference sequence). V was cut by 5 bases and J by 0 bases, with 5 bases left in between. The CDR3 extends over 14 amino acids. Here the CDR3 reads CASSPRSGANVLTF. DNA for the CDR3: TGTGCCAGCAGTCCCCGCTCTGGGGCCAACGTCCTGACTTTC.